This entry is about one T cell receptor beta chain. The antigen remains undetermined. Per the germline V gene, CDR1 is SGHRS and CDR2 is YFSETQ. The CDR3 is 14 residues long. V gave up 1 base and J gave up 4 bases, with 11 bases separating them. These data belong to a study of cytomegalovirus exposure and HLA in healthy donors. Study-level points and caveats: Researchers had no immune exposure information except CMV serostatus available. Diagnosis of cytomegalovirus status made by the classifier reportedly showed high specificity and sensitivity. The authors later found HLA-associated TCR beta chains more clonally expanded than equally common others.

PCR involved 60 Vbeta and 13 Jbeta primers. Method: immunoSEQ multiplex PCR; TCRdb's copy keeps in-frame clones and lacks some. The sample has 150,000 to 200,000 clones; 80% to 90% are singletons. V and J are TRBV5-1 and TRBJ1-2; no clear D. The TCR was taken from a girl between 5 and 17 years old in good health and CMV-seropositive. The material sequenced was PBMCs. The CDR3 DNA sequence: TGCGCCAGCAGCTTGACGGGAGGGATCTATGGCTACACCTTC. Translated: CASSLTGGIYGYTF.